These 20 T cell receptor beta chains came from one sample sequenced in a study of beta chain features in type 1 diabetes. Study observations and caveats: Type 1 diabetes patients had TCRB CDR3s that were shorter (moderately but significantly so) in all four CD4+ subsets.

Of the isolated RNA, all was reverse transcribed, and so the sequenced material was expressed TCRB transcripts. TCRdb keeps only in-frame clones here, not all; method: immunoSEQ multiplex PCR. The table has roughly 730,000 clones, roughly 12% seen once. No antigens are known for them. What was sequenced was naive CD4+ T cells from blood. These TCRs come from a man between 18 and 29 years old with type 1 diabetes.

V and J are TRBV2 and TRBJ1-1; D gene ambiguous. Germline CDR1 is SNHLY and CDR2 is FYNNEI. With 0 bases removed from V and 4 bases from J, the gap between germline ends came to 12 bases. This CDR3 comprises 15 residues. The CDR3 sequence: CASSEALVLGTEAFF. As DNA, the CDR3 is TGTGCCAGCAGTGAAGCGCTGGTACTGGGCACTGAAGCTTTCTTT.

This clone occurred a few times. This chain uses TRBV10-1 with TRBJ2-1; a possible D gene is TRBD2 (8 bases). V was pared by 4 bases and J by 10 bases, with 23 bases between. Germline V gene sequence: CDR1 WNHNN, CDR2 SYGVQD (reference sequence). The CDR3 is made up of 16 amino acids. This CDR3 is CASSGAGGQTLGEQFF. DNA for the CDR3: TGCGCCAGCAGTGGCGCGGGGGGACAGACTCTTGGGGAGCAGTTCTTC.

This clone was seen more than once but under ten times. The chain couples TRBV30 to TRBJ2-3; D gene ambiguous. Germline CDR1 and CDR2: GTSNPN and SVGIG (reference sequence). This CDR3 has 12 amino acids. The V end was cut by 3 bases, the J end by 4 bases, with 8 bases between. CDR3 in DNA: TGTGCCTGGAGGGAGTCCGCAGATACGCAGTATTTT. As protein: CAWRESADTQYF.

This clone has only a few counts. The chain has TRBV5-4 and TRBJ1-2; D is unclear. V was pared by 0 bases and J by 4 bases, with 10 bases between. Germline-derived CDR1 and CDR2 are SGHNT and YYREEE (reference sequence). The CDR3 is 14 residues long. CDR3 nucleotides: TGTGCCAGCAGCTTGGGAGGTCTGGGCTATGGCTACACCTTC. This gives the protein CASSLGGLGYGYTF.

The CDR3 reads CASRPQGAGSPLHF. The CDR3 DNA reads TGTGCCAGCCGCCCCCAGGGGGCCGGTTCACCCCTCCACTTT. The rearrangement uses TRBV27 and TRBJ1-6; 8 positions agree with TRBD1. CDR3 size: 14 residues. Germline lookup yields CDR1 MNHEY and CDR2 SMNVEV (reference sequence). The V and J ends lost 8 bases and 9 bases, in that order; junction bases with no gene match: 9.

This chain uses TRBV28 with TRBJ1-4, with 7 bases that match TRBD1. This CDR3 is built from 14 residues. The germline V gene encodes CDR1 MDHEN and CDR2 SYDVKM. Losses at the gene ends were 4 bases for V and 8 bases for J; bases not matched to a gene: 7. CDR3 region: CASSSGTDGEKLFF. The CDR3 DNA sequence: TGTGCCAGCAGTTCTGGGACAGACGGAGAAAAACTGTTTTTT. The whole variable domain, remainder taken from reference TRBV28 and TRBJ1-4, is DVKVTQSSRYLVKRTGEKVFLECVQDMDHENMFWYRQDPGLGLRLIYFSYDVKMKEKGDIPEGYSVSREKKERFSLILESASTNQTSMYLCASSSGTDGEKLFFGSGTQLSVL.

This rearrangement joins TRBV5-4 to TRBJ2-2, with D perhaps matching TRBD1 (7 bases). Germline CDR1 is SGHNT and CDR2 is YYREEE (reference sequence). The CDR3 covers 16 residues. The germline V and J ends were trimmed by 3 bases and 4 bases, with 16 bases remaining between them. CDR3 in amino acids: CASSSTGAGTTGELFF. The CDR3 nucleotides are TGTGCCAGCAGCTCTACAGGGGCGGGGACCACCGGGGAGCTGTTTTTT. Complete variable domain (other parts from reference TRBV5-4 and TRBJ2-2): ETGVTQSPTHLIKTRGQQVTLRCSSQSGHNTVSWYQQALGQGPQFIFQYYREEENGRGNFPPRFSGLQFPNYSSELNVNALELDDSALYLCASSSTGAGTTGELFFGEGSRLTVL.

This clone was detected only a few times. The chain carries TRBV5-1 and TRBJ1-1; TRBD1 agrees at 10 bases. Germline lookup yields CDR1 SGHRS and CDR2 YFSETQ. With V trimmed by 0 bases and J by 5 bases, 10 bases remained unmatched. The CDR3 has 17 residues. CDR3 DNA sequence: TGCGCCAGCAGCTTGGACGGGACAGGGGCCTTAGGGACTGAAGCTTTCTTT. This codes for CASSLDGTGALGTEAFF.

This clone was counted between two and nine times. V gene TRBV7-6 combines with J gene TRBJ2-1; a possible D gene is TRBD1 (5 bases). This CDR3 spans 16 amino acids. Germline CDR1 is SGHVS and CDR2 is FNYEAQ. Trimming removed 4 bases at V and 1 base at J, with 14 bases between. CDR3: CASSSRRVVSYNEQFF. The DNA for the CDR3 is TGTGCCAGCAGCTCCCGCAGGGTGGTATCCTACAATGAGCAGTTCTTC.

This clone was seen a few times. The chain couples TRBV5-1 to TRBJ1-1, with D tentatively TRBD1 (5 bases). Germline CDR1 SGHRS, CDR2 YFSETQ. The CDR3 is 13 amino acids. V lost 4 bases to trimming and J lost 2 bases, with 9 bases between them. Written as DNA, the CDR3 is TGCGCCAGCAGCGACGACAGAAACACTGAAGCTTTCTTT. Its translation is CASSDDRNTEAFF.

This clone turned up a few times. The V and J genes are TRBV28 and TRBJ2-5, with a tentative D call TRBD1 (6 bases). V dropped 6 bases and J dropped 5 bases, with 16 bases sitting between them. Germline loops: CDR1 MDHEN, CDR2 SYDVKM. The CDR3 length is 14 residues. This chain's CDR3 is CASRIYGQGETQYF. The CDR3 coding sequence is TGTGCCAGCAGAATTTATGGTCAGGGGGAGACCCAGTACTTC.

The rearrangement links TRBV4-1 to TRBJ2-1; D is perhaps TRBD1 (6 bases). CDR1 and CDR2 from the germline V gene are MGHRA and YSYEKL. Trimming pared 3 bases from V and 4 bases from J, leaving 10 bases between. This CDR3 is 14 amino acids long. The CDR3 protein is CASSQAGQYNEQFF. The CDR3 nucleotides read TGCGCCAGCAGCCAGGCCGGACAGTACAATGAGCAGTTCTTC.

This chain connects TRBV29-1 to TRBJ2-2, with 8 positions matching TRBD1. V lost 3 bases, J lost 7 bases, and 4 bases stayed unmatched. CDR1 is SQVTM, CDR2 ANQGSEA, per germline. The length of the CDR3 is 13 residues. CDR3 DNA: TGCAGCGTTGAGGAGACAGGGGACGGGGAGCTGTTTTTT. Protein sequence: CSVEETGDGELFF.

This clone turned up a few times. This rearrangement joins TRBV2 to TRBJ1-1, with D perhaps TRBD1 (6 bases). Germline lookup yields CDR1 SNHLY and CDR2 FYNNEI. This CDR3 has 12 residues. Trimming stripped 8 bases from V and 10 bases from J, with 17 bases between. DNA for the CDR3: TGTGCCAGCGGGTACAGGGAATCTAGAGCTTTCTTT. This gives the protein CASGYRESRAFF.

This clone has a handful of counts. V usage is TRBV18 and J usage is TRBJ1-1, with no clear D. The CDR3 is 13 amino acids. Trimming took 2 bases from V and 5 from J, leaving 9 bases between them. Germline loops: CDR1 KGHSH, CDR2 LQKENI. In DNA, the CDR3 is TGTGCCAGCTCACCAGGAAGGGTGACTGAAGCTTTCTTT. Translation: CASSPGRVTEAFF.

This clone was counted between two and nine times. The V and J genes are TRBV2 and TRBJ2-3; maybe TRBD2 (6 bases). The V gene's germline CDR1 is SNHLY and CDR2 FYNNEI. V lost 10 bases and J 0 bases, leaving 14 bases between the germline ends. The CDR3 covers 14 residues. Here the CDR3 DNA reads TGTGCCACCCTTGCGGGGAGGAGCACAGATACGCAGTATTTT. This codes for CATLAGRSTDTQYF. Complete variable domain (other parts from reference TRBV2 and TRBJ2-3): EPEVTQTPSHQVTQMGQEVILRCVPISNHLYFYWYRQILGQKVEFLVSFYNNEISEKSEIFDDQFSVERPDGSNFTLKIRSTKLEDSAMYFCATLAGRSTDTQYFGPGTRLTVL.

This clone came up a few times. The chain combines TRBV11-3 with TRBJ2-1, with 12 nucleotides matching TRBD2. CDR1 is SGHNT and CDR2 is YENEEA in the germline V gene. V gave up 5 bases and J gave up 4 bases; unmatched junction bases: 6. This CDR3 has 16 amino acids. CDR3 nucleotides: TGTGCCAGCAGCCCGGGGACTAGCGGGTCATACAATGAGCAGTTCTTC. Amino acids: CASSPGTSGSYNEQFF.

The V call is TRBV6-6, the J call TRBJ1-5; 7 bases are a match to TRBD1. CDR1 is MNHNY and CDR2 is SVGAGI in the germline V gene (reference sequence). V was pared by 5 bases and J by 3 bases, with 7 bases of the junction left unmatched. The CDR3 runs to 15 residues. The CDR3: CASSHTGAPNQPQHF. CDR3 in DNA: TGTGCCAGCAGTCATACAGGGGCCCCCAATCAGCCCCAGCATTTT.

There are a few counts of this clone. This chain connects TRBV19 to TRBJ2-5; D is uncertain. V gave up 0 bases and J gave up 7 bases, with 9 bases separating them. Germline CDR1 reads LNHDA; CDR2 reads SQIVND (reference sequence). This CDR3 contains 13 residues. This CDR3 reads CASSIDSFSTQYF. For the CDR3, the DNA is TGTGCCAGTAGTATAGACTCCTTCTCGACCCAGTACTTC.

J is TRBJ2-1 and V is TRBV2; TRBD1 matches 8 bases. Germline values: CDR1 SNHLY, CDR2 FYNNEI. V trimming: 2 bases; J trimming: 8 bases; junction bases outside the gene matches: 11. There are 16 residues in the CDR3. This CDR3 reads CASSEQGAAGGDEQFF. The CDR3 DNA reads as TGTGCCAGCAGTGAACAGGGGGCGGCCGGGGGCGATGAGCAGTTCTTC.